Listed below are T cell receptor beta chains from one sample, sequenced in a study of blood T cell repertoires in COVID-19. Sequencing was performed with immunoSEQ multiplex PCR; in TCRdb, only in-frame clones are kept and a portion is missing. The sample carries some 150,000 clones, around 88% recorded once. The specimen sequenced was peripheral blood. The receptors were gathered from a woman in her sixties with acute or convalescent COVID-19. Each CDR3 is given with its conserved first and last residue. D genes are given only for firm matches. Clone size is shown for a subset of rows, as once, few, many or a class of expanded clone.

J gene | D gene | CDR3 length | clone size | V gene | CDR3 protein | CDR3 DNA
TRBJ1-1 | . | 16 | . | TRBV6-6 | CASSYSTGRASTEAFF | TGTGCCAGCAGTTACTCGACGGGGAGGGCGAGCACTGAAGCTTTCTTT
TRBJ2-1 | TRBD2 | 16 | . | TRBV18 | CASSPSGRGSDGEQFF | TGTGCCAGCTCGCCTTCAGGGAGGGGCTCCGACGGGGAGCAGTTCTTC
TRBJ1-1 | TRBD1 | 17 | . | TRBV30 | CAWSARGGQGRRREAFF | TGTGCCTGGAGTGCACGTGGGGGACAGGGACGTCGTCGGGAAGCTTTCTTT
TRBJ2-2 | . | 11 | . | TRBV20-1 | CSARGDGELFF | TGCAGTGCCCGAGGAGACGGGGAGCTGTTTTTT
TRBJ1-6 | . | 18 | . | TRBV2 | CASSEDRLTHRHNSPLHF | TGTGCCAGCAGTGAAGATAGACTCACCCATCGGCATAATTCACCCCTCCACTTT
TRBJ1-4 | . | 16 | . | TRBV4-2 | CASSHRSGTPNEKLFF | TGTGCCAGCAGCCATCGTTCAGGCACTCCGAATGAAAAACTGTTTTTT
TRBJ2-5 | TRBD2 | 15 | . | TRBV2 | CASRGTSGGEETQYF | TGTGCCAGCAGAGGGACTAGCGGGGGAGAAGAGACCCAGTACTTC
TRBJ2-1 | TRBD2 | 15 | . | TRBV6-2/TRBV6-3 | CASSSWTSGGGEQFF | TGTGCCAGCAGCTCATGGACTAGCGGGGGGGGTGAGCAGTTCTTC
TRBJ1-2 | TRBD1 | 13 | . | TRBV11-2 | CASSLDREGGYTF | TGTGCCAGCAGCCTGGACAGGGAGGGTGGCTACACCTTC
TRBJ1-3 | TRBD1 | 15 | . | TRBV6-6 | CTSSPGTGSGNTIYF | TGTACCAGCAGCCCTGGGACAGGCTCTGGAAACACCATATATTTT
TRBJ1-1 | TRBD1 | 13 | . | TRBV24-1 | CATRNDRETEAFF | TGTGCCACCAGGAATGACAGGGAAACTGAAGCTTTCTTT
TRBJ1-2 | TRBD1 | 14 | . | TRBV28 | CASSLSGTGFGYTF | TGTGCCAGCAGTTTATCCGGGACAGGGTTTGGCTACACCTTC
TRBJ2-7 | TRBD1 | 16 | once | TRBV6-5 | CASSSNYRGVSYEQYF | TGTGCCAGCAGTTCTAATTACAGGGGGGTGTCCTACGAGCAGTACTTC
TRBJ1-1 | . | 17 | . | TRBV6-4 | CASSQDRDGSGRTEAFF | TGTGCCAGCAGCCAAGACCGGGACGGGAGTGGTAGGACTGAAGCTTTCTTT
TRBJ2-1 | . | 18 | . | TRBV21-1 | CASSTPSSYGHEVNEQFF | TGTGCCAGCAGCACCCCCTCCAGCTATGGCCATGAGGTGAATGAGCAGTTCTTC
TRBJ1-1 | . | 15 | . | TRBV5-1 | CASSPRQDMNTEAFF | TGCGCCAGCAGCCCCCGACAGGATATGAACACTGAAGCTTTCTTT
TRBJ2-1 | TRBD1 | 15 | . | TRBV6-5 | CASSYSKQGYNEQFF | TGTGCCAGCAGTTACTCGAAACAGGGGTACAATGAGCAGTTCTTC
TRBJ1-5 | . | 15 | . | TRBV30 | CAWSYARGSNQPQHF | TGTGCCTGGAGTTACGCCCGGGGGAGCAATCAGCCCCAGCATTTT
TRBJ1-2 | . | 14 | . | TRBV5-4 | CASSFSGQSYGYTF | TGTGCCAGCAGCTTCAGCGGTCAGTCGTATGGCTACACCTTC
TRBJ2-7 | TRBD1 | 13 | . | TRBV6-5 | CASSKDRDYEQYF | TGTGCCAGCAGTAAGGACAGGGACTACGAGCAGTACTTC
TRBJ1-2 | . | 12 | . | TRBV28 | CASSFTGYGYTF | TGTGCCAGCAGTTTCACCGGCTATGGCTACACCTTC
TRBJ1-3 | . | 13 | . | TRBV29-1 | CSVRDLGGNTIYF | TGCAGCGTCCGGGATTTGGGTGGAAACACCATATATTTT
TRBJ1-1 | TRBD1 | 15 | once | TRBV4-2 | CASSQQGAANTEAFF | TGTGCCAGCAGCCAACAGGGGGCGGCGAACACTGAAGCTTTCTTT
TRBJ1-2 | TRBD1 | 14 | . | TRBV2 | CASSVQGEGYGYTF | TGTGCCAGCAGCGTACAGGGGGAGGGCTATGGCTACACCTTC